The T cell receptor (beta chain) described here comes from a study of response to subunit inactivated influenza vaccine. MiXCR, applied by TCRdb to the RT-PCR reads, yields one record per CDR3 protein. The data show 500,000 to 750,000 distinct CDR3 sequences, about 15% seen once. This CDR3 has 14 amino acids. Germline V gives CDR1 MNHEY, CDR2 SVGEGT. Trimming cost V 2 bases and J 5 bases, with 12 bases left between them. This material consisted of PBMCs from blood, taken 12 days after vaccination. The receptor's source is a man in his fifties or sixties who received an inactivated influenza vaccine. This chain uses TRBV6-2 or TRBV6-3 with TRBJ1-1, with unresolved D. CDR3 nucleotides: TGTGCCAGCAGTTACACCTTACGGGTTACTGAAGCTTTCTTT. This gives the protein CASSYTLRVTEAFF.